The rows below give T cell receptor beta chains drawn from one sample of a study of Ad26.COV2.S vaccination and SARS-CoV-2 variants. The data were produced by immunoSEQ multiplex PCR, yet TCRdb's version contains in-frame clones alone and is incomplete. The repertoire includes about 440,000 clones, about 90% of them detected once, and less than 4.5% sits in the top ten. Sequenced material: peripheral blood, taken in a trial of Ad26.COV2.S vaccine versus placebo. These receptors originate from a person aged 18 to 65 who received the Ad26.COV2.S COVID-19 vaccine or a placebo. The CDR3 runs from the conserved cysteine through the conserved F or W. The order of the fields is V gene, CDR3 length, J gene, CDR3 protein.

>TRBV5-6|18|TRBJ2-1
CASSLRPFGTSGSNEQFF
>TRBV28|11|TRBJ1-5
CASSFSQPQHF
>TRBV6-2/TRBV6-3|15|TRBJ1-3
CASSRDTVSGNTIYF
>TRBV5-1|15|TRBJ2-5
CASSWTSGRQETQYF
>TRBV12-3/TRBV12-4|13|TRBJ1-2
CASSSGFNYGYTF
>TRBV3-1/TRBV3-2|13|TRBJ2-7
CASSPGTNYEQYF
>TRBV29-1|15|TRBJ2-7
CSVGVTDAPSYEQYF
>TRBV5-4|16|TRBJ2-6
CASSLNRGLGANVLTF
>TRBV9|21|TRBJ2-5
CASSVGFRPPGGLAGGETQYF
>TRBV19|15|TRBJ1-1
CASSRDYGQDTEAFF
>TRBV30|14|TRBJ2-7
CAWREAIGSLEQYF
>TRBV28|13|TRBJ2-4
CASNSNRGGIQYF
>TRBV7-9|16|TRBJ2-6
CASSRLGISGANVLTF
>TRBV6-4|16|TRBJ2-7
CASSDESGWGSYEQYF
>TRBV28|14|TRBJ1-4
CASSGDAFWEKLFF
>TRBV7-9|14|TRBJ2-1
CASSSPQTYNEQFF
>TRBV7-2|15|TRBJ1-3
CASNLDGSSGNTIYF
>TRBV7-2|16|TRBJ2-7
CASSPDRAKSSYEQYF
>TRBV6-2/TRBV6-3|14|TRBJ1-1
CASSETGGNTEAFF
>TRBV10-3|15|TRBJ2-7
CAISLSDGDSYEQYF
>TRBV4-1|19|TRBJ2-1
CASSPWGLAAQSSYNEQFF
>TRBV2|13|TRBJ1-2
CASTDRGNYGYTF
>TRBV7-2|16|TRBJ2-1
CASSGGTSGDYNEQFF
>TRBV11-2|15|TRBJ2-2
CASSLRQGATGELFF
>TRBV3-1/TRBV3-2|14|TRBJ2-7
CASSRETDSYEQYF
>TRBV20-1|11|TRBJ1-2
CSSKDAYGYTF
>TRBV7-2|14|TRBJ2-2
CASSREFNTGELFF
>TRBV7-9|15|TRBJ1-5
CASSLSGGTDQPQHF
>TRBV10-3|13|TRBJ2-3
CAISALSTDTQYF
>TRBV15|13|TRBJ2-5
CATSSPLQETQYF
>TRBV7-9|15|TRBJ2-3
CASSPGQASTDTQYF
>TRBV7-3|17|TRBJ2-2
CASSLRGGTANTGELFF
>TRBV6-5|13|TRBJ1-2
CASSVDRDYGYTF
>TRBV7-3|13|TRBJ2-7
CASSIDRGYEQYF
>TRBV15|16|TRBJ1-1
CATSSATGYRNTEAFF
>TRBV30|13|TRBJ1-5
CAWRTGLGQPQHF
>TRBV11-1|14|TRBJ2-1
CASSSQLAEALEFF
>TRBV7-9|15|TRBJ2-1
CASSYQGGGEDEQFF
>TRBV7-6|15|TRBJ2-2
CASSLGRWNTGELFF
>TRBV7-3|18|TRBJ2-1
CASSLGAAGLAAGNEQFF
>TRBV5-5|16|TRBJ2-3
CASSLVPGGSTDTQYF
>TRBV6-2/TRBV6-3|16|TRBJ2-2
CASSRTSGTGTGELFF
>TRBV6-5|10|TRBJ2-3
CASGYGTQYF
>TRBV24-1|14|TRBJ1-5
CATSDPGTNQPQHF
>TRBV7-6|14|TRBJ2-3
CASSLADPRDTQYF
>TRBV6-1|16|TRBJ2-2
CASSELAGIGTGELFF
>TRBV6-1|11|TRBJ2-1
CASSRYNEQFF
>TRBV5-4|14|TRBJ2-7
CASSPTGSNSVQYF
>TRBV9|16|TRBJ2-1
CASSVGGASSYNEQFF
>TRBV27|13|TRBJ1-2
CASSLAGNYGYTF
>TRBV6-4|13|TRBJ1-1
CASSEAEGTEAFF
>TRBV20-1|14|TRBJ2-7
CSASWDRGVDEQYF
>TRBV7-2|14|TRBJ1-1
CASSSYLGNTEAFF
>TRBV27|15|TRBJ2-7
CASSLSIQIQHEQYF
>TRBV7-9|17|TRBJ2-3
CASSLGRGPSLTDTQYF